These T cell receptor beta chains were read from a single sample in a study of a mutant IDH1 vaccine in newly diagnosed glioma. The protocol was immunoSEQ multiplex PCR, while the TCRdb copy is restricted to in-frame clones and leaves out a portion. Of tens of thousands of clones listed, about 74% are singletons. No antigen has been assigned to these receptors. The sequencing here drew on PBMCs, taken from a glioma patient whose treatment included an IDH1 peptide vaccine. All receptors come from a man aged 50 or older with glioma. Each CDR3 is given with its conserved first and last residue. The D gene is left open where the match is weak. Not every row has a clone size; where given, it reads once, few, many or a size class.

v_call: TRBV6-6; j_call: TRBJ1-1; d_call: TRBD1; clone_size: -; cdr3_nt: TGTGCCAGCAGTTCGTCGGGACAGGGGGGCCCTGAAGCTTTCTTT; cdr3_aa: CASSSSGQGGPEAFF
v_call: TRBV19; j_call: TRBJ2-7; d_call: -; clone_size: -; cdr3_nt: TGTGCCAGTAGCCCCCAGACAGGTAAACTACGGGAGCAGTACTTC; cdr3_aa: CASSPQTGKLREQYF
v_call: TRBV29-1; j_call: TRBJ1-3; d_call: -; clone_size: few; cdr3_nt: TGCAGCGGGGAGGCGGCGTCTGGAAACACCATATATTTT; cdr3_aa: CSGEAASGNTIYF
v_call: TRBV5-4; j_call: TRBJ2-3; d_call: -; clone_size: -; cdr3_nt: TGTGCCAGCAGCTTCGGCCAAGTCACAGATACGCAGTATTTT; cdr3_aa: CASSFGQVTDTQYF
v_call: TRBV7-9; j_call: TRBJ2-2; d_call: -; clone_size: -; cdr3_nt: TGTGCCAGCAGCTTAAAGGTCGGGGAGCTGTTTTTT; cdr3_aa: CASSLKVGELFF
v_call: TRBV5-1; j_call: TRBJ2-1; d_call: TRBD1; clone_size: -; cdr3_nt: TGCGCCAGCAGCTTGGGACAGGGTCCCAACAATGAGCAGTTCTTC; cdr3_aa: CASSLGQGPNNEQFF
v_call: TRBV4-3; j_call: TRBJ1-4; d_call: TRBD1; clone_size: -; cdr3_nt: TGCGCCAGCAGCCAAGAGGACAGGGCTAATGAAAAACTGTTTTTT; cdr3_aa: CASSQEDRANEKLFF
v_call: TRBV10-3; j_call: TRBJ1-1; d_call: -; clone_size: -; cdr3_nt: TGTGCCATCATGGAAGGGAATGAAGCTTTCTTT; cdr3_aa: CAIMEGNEAFF
v_call: TRBV25-1; j_call: TRBJ1-1; d_call: -; clone_size: -; cdr3_nt: TGTGCCAGCAGTGAACTAGTTCCAAGCCGTGTCGACACTGAAGCTTTCTTT; cdr3_aa: CASSELVPSRVDTEAFF
v_call: TRBV19; j_call: TRBJ2-7; d_call: -; clone_size: -; cdr3_nt: TGTGCCAGTAGGGAGGGGCTCGCCTACGAGCAGTACTTC; cdr3_aa: CASREGLAYEQYF
v_call: TRBV27; j_call: TRBJ1-4; d_call: -; clone_size: -; cdr3_nt: TGTGCCAGCAGACAGGCCTCTAATGAAAAACTGTTTTTT; cdr3_aa: CASRQASNEKLFF
v_call: TRBV30; j_call: TRBJ2-1; d_call: TRBD2; clone_size: -; cdr3_nt: TGTGCCTGGAGTTGGACTAGCGGGGCTTCCTACAATGAGCAGTTCTTC; cdr3_aa: CAWSWTSGASYNEQFF
v_call: TRBV10-1; j_call: TRBJ1-2; d_call: -; clone_size: -; cdr3_nt: TGCGCCAGCAGTGTCTCACCCGGCTATGGCTACACCTTC; cdr3_aa: CASSVSPGYGYTF
v_call: TRBV27; j_call: TRBJ2-7; d_call: TRBD1; clone_size: -; cdr3_nt: TGTGCCAGCAGACGACCGGGACAGGGGACATACGAGCAGTACTTC; cdr3_aa: CASRRPGQGTYEQYF
v_call: TRBV5-1; j_call: TRBJ1-5; d_call: -; clone_size: -; cdr3_nt: TGCGCCAGCAGCTTGGACGGCCCGGGACAGCCCCAGCATTTT; cdr3_aa: CASSLDGPGQPQHF
v_call: TRBV28; j_call: TRBJ2-2; d_call: -; clone_size: -; cdr3_nt: TGTGCCGCAGGGGCTCAAAACACCGGGGAGCTGTTTTTT; cdr3_aa: CAAGAQNTGELFF
v_call: TRBV4-1; j_call: TRBJ2-7; d_call: TRBD1; clone_size: once; cdr3_nt: TGCGCCAGCAGCCATTTTGACAGGGGTGCCTACGAGCAGTACTTC; cdr3_aa: CASSHFDRGAYEQYF
v_call: TRBV19; j_call: TRBJ1-1; d_call: -; clone_size: -; cdr3_nt: TGTGCCAGTTGGAGGAACACTGAAGCTTTCTTT; cdr3_aa: CASWRNTEAFF
v_call: TRBV9; j_call: TRBJ1-3; d_call: -; clone_size: -; cdr3_nt: TGTGCCAGCAGCGTCCAGAGCTCTGGAAACACCATATATTTT; cdr3_aa: CASSVQSSGNTIYF
v_call: TRBV30; j_call: TRBJ1-2; d_call: TRBD1; clone_size: -; cdr3_nt: TGTGCCTGGAGTGAAAGACAGGGTGTTGGCTACACCTTC; cdr3_aa: CAWSERQGVGYTF
v_call: TRBV6-1; j_call: TRBJ1-3; d_call: TRBD1; clone_size: once; cdr3_nt: TGTGCCAGCATTCCGACAGGGGGTACTGGAAACACCATATATTTT; cdr3_aa: CASIPTGGTGNTIYF
v_call: TRBV2; j_call: TRBJ1-5; d_call: -; clone_size: -; cdr3_nt: TGTGCCAGCAGTGACGAGGGCTATAGCAATCAGCCCCAGCATTTT; cdr3_aa: CASSDEGYSNQPQHF
v_call: TRBV5-1; j_call: TRBJ2-3; d_call: -; clone_size: -; cdr3_nt: TGCGCCAGCAGCTTAGCGAGTCATGGGCCAGATACGCAGTATTTT; cdr3_aa: CASSLASHGPDTQYF
v_call: TRBV19; j_call: TRBJ2-7; d_call: -; clone_size: -; cdr3_nt: TGTGCCAGTAGTATAGGCGGACAGAGCTACGAGCAGTACTTC; cdr3_aa: CASSIGGQSYEQYF
v_call: TRBV7-8; j_call: TRBJ2-1; d_call: TRBD1; clone_size: -; cdr3_nt: TGTGCCAGCAGCGTGACCTCCGGGACAGGAGGGAATGAGCAGTTCTTC; cdr3_aa: CASSVTSGTGGNEQFF
v_call: TRBV5-1; j_call: TRBJ1-1; d_call: -; clone_size: -; cdr3_nt: TGCGCCAGCAGCTTGAAGCCAGACTCTACTGAAGCTTTCTTT; cdr3_aa: CASSLKPDSTEAFF
v_call: TRBV5-6; j_call: TRBJ2-7; d_call: -; clone_size: -; cdr3_nt: TGTGCCAGCAGCGCTGAACCTGTATCCTACGAGCAGTACTTC; cdr3_aa: CASSAEPVSYEQYF
v_call: TRBV7-2; j_call: TRBJ1-5; d_call: -; clone_size: few; cdr3_nt: TGTGCCAGCAGCTTAGAACTCCACAATCAGCCCCAGCATTTT; cdr3_aa: CASSLELHNQPQHF
v_call: TRBV5-4; j_call: TRBJ1-5; d_call: -; clone_size: -; cdr3_nt: TGTGCCAGCAGCTTGGATGGGCACTACAGTCGGCCCCAGCATTTT; cdr3_aa: CASSLDGHYSRPQHF
v_call: TRBV30; j_call: TRBJ1-4; d_call: TRBD1; clone_size: -; cdr3_nt: TGTGCCTACTCGCCCCGGACAGGTTTTTATGAAAAACTGTTTTTT; cdr3_aa: CAYSPRTGFYEKLFF
v_call: TRBV9; j_call: TRBJ2-2; d_call: -; clone_size: -; cdr3_nt: TGTGCCAGCAGCGTCGGGGACCAGGGCACCGGGGAGCTGTTTTTT; cdr3_aa: CASSVGDQGTGELFF
v_call: TRBV4-1; j_call: TRBJ1-5; d_call: -; clone_size: -; cdr3_nt: TGCGCCAGCAGCCAAGGGGTTGGGTACTCCTCCGATCAGCCCCAGCATTTT; cdr3_aa: CASSQGVGYSSDQPQHF
v_call: TRBV5-6; j_call: TRBJ2-7; d_call: -; clone_size: medium-sized; cdr3_nt: TGTGCCAGCAGCTTGGCCGACGAGCAGTACTTC; cdr3_aa: CASSLADEQYF